The entry that follows covers one T cell receptor beta chain sequence. The antigen remains unidentified. CDR3 length: 14 residues. Germline CDR1 MDHEN, CDR2 SYDVKM. The V end lost 3 bases, the J end lost 0 bases, and 6 bases lay between the germline ends. The source of the sample is a study of OX40 agonist ivuxolimab in advanced cancers. Study as a whole: Dose-escalation subjects each had hepatocellular carcinoma, melanoma, renal cell or head and neck cancer.

Libraries were prepared by immunoSEQ multiplex PCR; TCRdb keeps only in-frame clonotypes and omits some of them. The table lists 80,000 to 95,000 clones, around nine tenths of them singletons, with 1.1% to 1.5% in the top ten. Notes on the study in general: Among some nonresponders, normalized T-cell clonal expansion was also low. CD4+ T cells averaged fewer expanded clones than CD8+ T cells. Researchers did not determine the expanded peripheral T cells' antigen specificity.

Sequenced here: CD4+ or CD8+ T cells sorted from blood, sampled in a trial of the OX40 agonist ivuxolimab. The chain has TRBV28 and TRBJ2-1; D unclear. The sequence was collected from an adult with an advanced solid tumor such as melanoma, head and neck, liver or kidney cancer. The CDR3 loop is CASSFQASYNEQFF. CDR3 in DNA: TGTGCCAGCAGTTTCCAAGCCTCCTACAATGAGCAGTTCTTC.